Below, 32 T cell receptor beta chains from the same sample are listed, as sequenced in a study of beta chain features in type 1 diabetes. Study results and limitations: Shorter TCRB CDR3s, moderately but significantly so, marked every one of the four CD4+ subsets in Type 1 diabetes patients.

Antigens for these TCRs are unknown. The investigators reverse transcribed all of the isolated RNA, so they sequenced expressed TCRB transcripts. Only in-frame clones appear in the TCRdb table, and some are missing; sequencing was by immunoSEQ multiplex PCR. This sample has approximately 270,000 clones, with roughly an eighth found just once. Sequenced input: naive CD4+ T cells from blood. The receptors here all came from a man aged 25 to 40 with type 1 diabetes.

The CDR3 is CASSQEGGQFSTTGTQYF. DNA of the CDR3: TGCGCCAGCAGCCAAGAAGGAGGACAGTTTAGCACAACTGGTACGCAGTATTTT. V gene TRBV4-1 combines with J gene TRBJ2-3; TRBD1 might be the D (6 bases). CDR1 MGHRA and CDR2 YSYEKL come from the germline V gene. V shed 0 bases and J shed 8 bases, with 24 bases lying between them. The CDR3 loop spans 18 amino acids.

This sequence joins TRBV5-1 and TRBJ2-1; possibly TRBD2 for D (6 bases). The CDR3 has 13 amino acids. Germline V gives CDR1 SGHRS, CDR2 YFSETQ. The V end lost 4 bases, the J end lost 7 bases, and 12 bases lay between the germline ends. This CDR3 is CASSILAGNEQFF. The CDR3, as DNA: TGCGCCAGCAGCATACTAGCTGGGAATGAGCAGTTCTTC.

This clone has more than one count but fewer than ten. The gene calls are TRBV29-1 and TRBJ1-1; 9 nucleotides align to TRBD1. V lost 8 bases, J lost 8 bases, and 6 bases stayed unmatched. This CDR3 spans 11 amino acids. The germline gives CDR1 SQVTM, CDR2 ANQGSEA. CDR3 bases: TGCAGCACCACAGGGGGCGAAGAAGCTTTCTTT. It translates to CSTTGGEEAFF. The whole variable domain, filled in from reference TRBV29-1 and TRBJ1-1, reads SAVISQKPSRDICQRGTSLTIQCQVDSQVTMMFWYRQQPGQSLTLIATANQGSEATYESGFVIDKFPISRPNLTFSTLTVSNMSPEDSSIYLCSTTGGEEAFFGQGTRLTVV.

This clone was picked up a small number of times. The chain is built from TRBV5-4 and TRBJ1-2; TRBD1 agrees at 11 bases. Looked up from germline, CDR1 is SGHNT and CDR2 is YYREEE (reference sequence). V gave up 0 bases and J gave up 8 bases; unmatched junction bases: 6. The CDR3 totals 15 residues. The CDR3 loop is CASSLVDRGRAGYTF. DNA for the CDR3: TGTGCCAGCAGCTTGGTGGACAGGGGGCGGGCCGGCTACACCTTC. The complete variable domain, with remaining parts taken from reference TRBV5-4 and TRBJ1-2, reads ETGVTQSPTHLIKTRGQQVTLRCSSQSGHNTVSWYQQALGQGPQFIFQYYREEENGRGNFPPRFSGLQFPNYSSELNVNALELDDSALYLCASSLVDRGRAGYTFGSGTRLTVV.

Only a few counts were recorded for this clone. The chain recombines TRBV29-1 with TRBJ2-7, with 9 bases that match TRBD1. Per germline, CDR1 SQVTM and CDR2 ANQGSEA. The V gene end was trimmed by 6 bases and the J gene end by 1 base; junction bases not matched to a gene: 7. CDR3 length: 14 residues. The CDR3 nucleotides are TGCAGCGTAACGGACAGGGGTCTTTCCTACGAGCAGTACTTC. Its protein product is CSVTDRGLSYEQYF.

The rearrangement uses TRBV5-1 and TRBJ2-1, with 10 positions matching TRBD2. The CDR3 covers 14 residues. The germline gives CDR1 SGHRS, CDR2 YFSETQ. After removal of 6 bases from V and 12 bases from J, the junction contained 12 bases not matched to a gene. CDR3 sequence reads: CASTLLAGESAQFF. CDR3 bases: TGCGCCAGCACCCTCCTAGCGGGAGAAAGCGCGCAGTTCTTC.

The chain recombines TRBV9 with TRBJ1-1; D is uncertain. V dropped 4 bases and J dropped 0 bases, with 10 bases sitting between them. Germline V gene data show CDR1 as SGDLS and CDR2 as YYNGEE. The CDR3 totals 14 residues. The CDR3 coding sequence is TGTGCCAGCAGCCAACAGACCATGAACACTGAAGCTTTCTTT. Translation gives CASSQQTMNTEAFF.

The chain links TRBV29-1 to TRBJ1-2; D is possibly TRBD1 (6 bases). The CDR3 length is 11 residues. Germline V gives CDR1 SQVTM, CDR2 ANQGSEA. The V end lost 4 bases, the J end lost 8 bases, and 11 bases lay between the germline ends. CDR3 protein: CSVGTGFGYTF. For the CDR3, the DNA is TGCAGCGTTGGAACAGGGTTCGGCTACACCTTC.

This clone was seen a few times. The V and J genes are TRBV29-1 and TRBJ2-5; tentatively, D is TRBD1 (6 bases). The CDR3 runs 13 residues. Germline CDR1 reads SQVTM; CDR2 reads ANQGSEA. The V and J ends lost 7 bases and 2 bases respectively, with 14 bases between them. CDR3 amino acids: CSAERGQQETQYF. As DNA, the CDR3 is TGCAGCGCCGAGAGGGGACAACAAGAGACCCAGTACTTC. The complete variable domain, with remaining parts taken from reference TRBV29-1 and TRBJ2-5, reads SAVISQKPSRDICQRGTSLTIQCQVDSQVTMMFWYRQQPGQSLTLIATANQGSEATYESGFVIDKFPISRPNLTFSTLTVSNMSPEDSSIYLCSAERGQQETQYFGPGTRLLVL.

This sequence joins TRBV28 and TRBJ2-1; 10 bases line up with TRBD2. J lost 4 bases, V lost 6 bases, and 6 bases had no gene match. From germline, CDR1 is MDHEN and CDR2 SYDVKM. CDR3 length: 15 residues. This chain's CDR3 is CASRLGLAEYNEQFF. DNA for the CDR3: TGTGCCAGCAGGCTTGGACTAGCGGAGTACAATGAGCAGTTCTTC.

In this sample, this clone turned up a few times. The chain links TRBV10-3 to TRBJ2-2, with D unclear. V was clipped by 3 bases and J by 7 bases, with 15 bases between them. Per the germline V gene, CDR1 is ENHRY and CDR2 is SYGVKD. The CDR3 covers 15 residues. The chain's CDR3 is CAISERLPPHGELFF. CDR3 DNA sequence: TGTGCCATCAGTGAACGACTCCCTCCACACGGGGAGCTGTTTTTT.

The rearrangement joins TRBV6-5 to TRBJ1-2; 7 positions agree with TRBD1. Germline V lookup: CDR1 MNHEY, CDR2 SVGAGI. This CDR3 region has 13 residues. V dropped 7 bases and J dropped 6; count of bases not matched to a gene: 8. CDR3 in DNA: TGTGCCAGCACCGACAGGGTTCAAAATGGCTACACCTTC. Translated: CASTDRVQNGYTF.

The CDR3 nucleotides read TGTGCCAGCAGTTGGAGCGGGAGTCATTACGAGCAGTACTTC. This encodes CASSWSGSHYEQYF. The chain recombines TRBV27 with TRBJ2-7, with TRBD2 matching 8 bases. The CDR3 consists of 14 residues. The V gene's germline CDR1 is MNHEY and CDR2 SMNVEV (reference sequence). Trimming removed 4 bases from V and 4 bases from J; junction bases left unmatched: 6.

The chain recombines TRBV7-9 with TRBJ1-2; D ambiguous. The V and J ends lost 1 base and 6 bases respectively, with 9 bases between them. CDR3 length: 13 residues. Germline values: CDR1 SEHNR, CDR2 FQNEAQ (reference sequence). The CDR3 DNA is TGTGCCAGCAGCTTAGGTGCAGATGATGGCTACACCTTC. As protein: CASSLGADDGYTF. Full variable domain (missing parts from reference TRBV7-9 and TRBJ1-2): DTGVSQNPRHKITKRGQNVTFRCDPISEHNRLYWYRQTLGQGPEFLTYFQNEAQLEKSRLLSDRFSAERPKGSFSTLEIQRTEQGDSAMYLCASSLGADDGYTFGSGTRLTVV.

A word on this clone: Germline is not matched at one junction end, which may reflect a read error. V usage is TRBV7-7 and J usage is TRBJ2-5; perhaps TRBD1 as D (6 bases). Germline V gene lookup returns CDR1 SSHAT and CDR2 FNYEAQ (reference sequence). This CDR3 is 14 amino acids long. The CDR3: CASSRRGYQETQYF. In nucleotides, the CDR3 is TGTGCTAGCAGCCGCAGGGGCTACCAAGAGACCCAGTACTTC.

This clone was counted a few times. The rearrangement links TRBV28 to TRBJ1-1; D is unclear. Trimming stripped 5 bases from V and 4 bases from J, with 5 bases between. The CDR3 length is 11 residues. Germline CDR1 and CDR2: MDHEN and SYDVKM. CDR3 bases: TGTGCCAGCAGTCCCGGCACTGAAGCTTTCTTT. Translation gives CASSPGTEAFF.

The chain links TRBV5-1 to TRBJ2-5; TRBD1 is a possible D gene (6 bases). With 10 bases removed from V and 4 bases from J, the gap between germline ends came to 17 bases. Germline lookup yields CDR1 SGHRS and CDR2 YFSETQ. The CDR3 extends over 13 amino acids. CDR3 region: CACNPGERETQYF. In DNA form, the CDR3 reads TGCGCCTGCAACCCAGGGGAGAGAGAGACCCAGTACTTC.

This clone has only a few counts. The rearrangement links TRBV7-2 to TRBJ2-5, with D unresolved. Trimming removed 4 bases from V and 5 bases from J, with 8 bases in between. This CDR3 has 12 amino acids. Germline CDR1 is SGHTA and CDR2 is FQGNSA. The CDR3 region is CASSSPRETQYF. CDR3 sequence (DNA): TGTGCCAGCAGCTCCCCTCGGGAGACCCAGTACTTC.

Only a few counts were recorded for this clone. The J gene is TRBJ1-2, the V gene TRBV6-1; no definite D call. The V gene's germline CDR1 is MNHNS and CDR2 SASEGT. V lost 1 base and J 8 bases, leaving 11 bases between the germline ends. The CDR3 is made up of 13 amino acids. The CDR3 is CASSEGPGRGYTF. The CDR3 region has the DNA TGTGCCAGCAGTGAAGGCCCGGGGAGAGGCTACACCTTC.

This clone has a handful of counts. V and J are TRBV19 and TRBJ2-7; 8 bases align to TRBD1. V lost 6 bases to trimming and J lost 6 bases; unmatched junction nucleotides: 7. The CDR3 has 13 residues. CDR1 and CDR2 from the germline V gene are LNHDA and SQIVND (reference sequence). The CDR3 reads CASRRTGTFEQYF. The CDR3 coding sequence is TGTGCCAGTAGACGGACAGGGACTTTCGAGCAGTACTTC.

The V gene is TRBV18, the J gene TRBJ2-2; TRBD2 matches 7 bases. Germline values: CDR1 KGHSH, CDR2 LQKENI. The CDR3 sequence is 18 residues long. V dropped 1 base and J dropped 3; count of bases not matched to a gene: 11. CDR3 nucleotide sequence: TGTGCCAGCTCACCACTCGCGGCGGGAGATCGGTACACCGGGGAGCTGTTTTTT. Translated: CASSPLAAGDRYTGELFF.

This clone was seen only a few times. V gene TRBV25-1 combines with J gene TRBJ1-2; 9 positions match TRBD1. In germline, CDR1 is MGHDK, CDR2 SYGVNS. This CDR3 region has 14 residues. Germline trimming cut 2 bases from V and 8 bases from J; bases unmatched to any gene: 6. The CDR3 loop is CASSELGTGRGYTF. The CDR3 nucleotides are TGTGCCAGCAGTGAACTAGGGACAGGGCGCGGCTACACCTTC.

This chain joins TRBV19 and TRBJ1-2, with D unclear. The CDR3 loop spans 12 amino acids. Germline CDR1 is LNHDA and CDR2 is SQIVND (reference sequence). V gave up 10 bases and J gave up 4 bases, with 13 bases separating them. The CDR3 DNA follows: TGTGCCATTACACGGGAACTCTATGGCTACACCTTC. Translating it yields CAITRELYGYTF.

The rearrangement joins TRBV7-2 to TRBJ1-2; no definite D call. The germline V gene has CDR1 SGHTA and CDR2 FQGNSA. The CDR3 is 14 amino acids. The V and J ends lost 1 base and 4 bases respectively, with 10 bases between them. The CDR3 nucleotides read TGTGCCAGCAGCTTAGTTACCGGGATCTATGGCTACACCTTC. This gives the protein CASSLVTGIYGYTF.

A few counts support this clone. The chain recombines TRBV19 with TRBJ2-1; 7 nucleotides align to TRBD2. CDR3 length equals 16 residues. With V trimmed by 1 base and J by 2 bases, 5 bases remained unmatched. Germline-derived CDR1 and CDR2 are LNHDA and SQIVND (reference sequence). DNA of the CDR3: TGTGCCAGTAGTATAGCGGTGCGGGAGCCCTACAATGAGCAGTTCTTC. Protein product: CASSIAVREPYNEQFF.

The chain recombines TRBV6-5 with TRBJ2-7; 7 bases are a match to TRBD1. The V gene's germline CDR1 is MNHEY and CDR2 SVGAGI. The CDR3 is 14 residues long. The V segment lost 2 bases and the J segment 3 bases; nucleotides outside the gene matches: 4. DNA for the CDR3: TGTGCCAGCAGTTACGGGTACAGGGGCTACGAGCAGTACTTC. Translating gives CASSYGYRGYEQYF.

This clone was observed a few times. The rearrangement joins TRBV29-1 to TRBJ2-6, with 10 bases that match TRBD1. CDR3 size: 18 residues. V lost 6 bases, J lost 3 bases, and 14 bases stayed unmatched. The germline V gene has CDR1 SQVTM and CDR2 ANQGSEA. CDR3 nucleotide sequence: TGCAGCGTCTTGCCGGGACAGGGGCGATCGGTTGGGGCCAACGTCCTGACTTTC. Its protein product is CSVLPGQGRSVGANVLTF. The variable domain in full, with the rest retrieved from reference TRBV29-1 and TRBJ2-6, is SAVISQKPSRDICQRGTSLTIQCQVDSQVTMMFWYRQQPGQSLTLIATANQGSEATYESGFVIDKFPISRPNLTFSTLTVSNMSPEDSSIYLCSVLPGQGRSVGANVLTFGAGSRLTVL.

The CDR3 DNA reads TGTGCCAGCAGCTTAGTAAGACAGGGTTTCGGTGGGGCCAACGTCCTGACTTTC. Residues: CASSLVRQGFGGANVLTF. The chain combines TRBV7-2 with TRBJ2-6; 7 nucleotides match TRBD1. Per germline, CDR1 SGHTA and CDR2 FQGNSA. V was clipped by 1 base and J by 3 bases; unmatched bases: 9. The length of the CDR3 is 18 residues.

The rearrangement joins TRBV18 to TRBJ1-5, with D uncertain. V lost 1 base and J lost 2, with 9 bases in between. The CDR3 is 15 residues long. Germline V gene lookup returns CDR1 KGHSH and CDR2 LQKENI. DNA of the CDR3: TGTGCCAGCTCACCACGCGAAGCTGGCAATCAGCCCCAGCATTTT. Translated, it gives CASSPREAGNQPQHF.

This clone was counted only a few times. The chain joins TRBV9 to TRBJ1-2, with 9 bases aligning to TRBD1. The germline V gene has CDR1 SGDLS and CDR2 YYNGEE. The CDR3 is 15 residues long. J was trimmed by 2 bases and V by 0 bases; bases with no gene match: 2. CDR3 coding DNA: TGTGCCAGCAGCGTAGAGACAGGGGGAAACTATGGCTACACCTTC. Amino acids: CASSVETGGNYGYTF. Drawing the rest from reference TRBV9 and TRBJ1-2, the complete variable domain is DSGVTQTPKHLITATGQRVTLRCSPRSGDLSVYWYQQSLDQGLQFLIQYYNGEERAKGNILERFSAQQFPDLHSELNLSSLELGDSALYFCASSVETGGNYGYTFGSGTRLTVV.

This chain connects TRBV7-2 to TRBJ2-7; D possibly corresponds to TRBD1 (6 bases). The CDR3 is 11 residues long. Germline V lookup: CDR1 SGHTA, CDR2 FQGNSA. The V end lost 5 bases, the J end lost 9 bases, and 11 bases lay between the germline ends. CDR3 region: CASSQLGGQYF. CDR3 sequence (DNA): TGTGCCAGCAGCCAATTAGGGGGGCAGTACTTC.

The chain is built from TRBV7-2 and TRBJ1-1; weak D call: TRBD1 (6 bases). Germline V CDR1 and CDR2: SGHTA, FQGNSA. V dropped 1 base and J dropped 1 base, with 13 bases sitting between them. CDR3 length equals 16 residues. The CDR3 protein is CASSLELLGANTEAFF. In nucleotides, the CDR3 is TGTGCCAGCAGCTTAGAGTTGCTGGGGGCGAACACTGAAGCTTTCTTT.